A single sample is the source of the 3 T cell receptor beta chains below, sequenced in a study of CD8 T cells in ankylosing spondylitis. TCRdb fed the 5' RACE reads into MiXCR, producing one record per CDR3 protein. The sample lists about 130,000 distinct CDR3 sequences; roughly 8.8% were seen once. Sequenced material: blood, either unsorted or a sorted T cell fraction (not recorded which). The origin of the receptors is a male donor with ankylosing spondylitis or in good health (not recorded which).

CDR3 residues: CASTPEGPSGYYGTDTQYF. CDR3 coding DNA: TGTGCCAGCACCCCTGAGGGGCCTAGCGGATATTATGGCACAGATACGCAGTATTTT. This chain uses TRBV4-2 with TRBJ2-3; 7 bases align to TRBD2. Germline V gives CDR1 LGHNA, CDR2 YNFKEQ. Germline trimming cut 7 bases from V and 1 base from J; bases unmatched to any gene: 20. CDR3 size: 19 residues.

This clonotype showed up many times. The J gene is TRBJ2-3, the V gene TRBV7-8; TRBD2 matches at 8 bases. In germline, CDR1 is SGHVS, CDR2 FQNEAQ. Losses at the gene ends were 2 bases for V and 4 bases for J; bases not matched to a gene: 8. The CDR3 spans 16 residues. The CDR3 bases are TGTGCCAGCAGCTTACGGACGGGAGGGCCCTCAGATACGCAGTATTTT. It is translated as CASSLRTGGPSDTQYF.

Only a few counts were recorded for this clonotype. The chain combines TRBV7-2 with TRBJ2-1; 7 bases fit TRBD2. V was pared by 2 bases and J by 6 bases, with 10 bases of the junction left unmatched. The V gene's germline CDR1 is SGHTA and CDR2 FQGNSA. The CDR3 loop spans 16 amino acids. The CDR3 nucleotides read TGTGCCAGCAGCTTAAGAAGGGAGGGCCTTCGCAATGAGCAGTTCTTC. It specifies CASSLRREGLRNEQFF.